This T cell receptor (beta chain) was sequenced for a study of T cells in Graves' hyperthyroidism and ophthalmopathy (dated 2019 in TCRdb). Study-wide context: Peripheral blood was sampled at the time of initial diagnosis, prior to any treatment. TCR V-J signatures able to tell the groups apart were searched for in a discovery cohort of 90 to 100 patients, of whom 43 had Graves' ophthalmopathy and roughly 57 had stable Graves' hyperthyroidism. Whether ophthalmopathy could be predicted prospectively was tested in an independent validation cohort made up of roughly 19 hyperthyroidism patients plus 17 patients who later progressed to ophthalmopathy. For training and testing, the 95 to 100 patients in the discovery cohort were randomly divided in a 7:3 ratio. In about six Graves' hyperthyroidism patients, the study also compared T-cell repertoires from thyroid tissue with T-cell repertoires from blood. After sampling, hyperthyroidism patients received methimazole starting at 30 mg daily, and ophthalmopathy patients received high-dose intravenous methylprednisolone. TCR Vbeta CDR3 sequencing of 135 peripheral blood samples (fewer than 45 ophthalmopathy, around 80 hyperthyroidism and approximately 17 progressor patients) is reported in the paper.

This clonotype was counted at least ten times. Its antigen remains unidentified. No base quality information exists; no much larger clone differs at one position. The TCR beta CDR3 regions were amplified from RNA transcripts. The TCR CDR3 was subjected to a first round of RT-PCR using the HTBI primer set and the Qiagen OneStep RT-PCR kit. Libraries were constructed in a second round of multiplex PCR, after which size selection and purification were performed. Paired-end sequencing of the libraries was performed with 100 bp reads on an Illumina HiSeq2000. In the paper's pipeline: SOAPnuke was used to process the raw data, removing reads that contained adapters or uncalled bases, had a mean Phred below 15, or lacked an exact match to the constant primer or identifier. COPE v1.2.5 was used to merge the high-quality paired reads, and each unique nucleotide sequence was defined as a clonotype. MiTCR v1.1 was used to align clonotypes to the IMGT TRBV, TRBD and TRBJ reference segments. Analysis was restricted to V-J combinations with a frequency above 0.0001, which covered approximately 99% of repertoires. The TCS score was defined as the ratio of F50 (clonal expansion) to E x V (chaos), calculated using BLOSUM62-based TCRdist between CDR3 peptides within each V-J. Welch's t-statistics and random forest reduced around 550 V-J features to fewer than 15, which were used in a naive Bayes classifier (R e1071). TCRdb trimmed public reads at Q25 via fastp, called clones via MiXCR and kept in-frame beta chains. Rows with a matching CDR3 protein are joined into one entry that keeps the most common DNA and genes. These V and J calls originate from TCRdb's pipeline instead of the authors' own analysis. For this sample the table gives 650,000 to 750,000 distinct CDR3 sequences, of which less than 15% were detected only once. The ten largest clones take up 9.5% to 13% of the sample.

Overall study results and their limits: Most expanded thyroid clonotypes (frequency above 0.001) were also detected in blood, a finding suggesting that blood repertoires may reflect thyroid immune responses. In validation, the model predicted progression to ophthalmopathy a median of 6.5 months before onset, with about 67% sensitivity and about 72% specificity. No statistical method was used to set the sample size in advance, and investigators knew the group allocation. A 13 V-J signature model separated ophthalmopathy from stable hyperthyroidism, with around 91% sensitivity and around 84% specificity in cross-validation and 80%/75% in testing.

A patient counted as having stable Graves' hyperthyroidism if no progression to ophthalmopathy occurred over 18 months of follow-up. Hyperthyroidism patients were aged 18 to 65 years and newly diagnosed, with disease duration of less than 2 months. Any patient with an uncontrolled infection, another autoimmune disease, pregnancy or lactation was excluded. Clinical symptoms, serum thyroxine and TRAb, thyroid ultrasound, and orbital computed tomography formed the basis for the diagnoses. PBMCs were isolated from 7.5 to 10 ml of fresh peripheral blood by Ficoll-Paque density gradient centrifugation. Trizol reagent was used to extract total RNA, and RNA quality was then checked on an Agilent 2100 Bioanalyzer. From the cysteine up to the phenylalanine, the CDR3 has a length of 15 residues. The kept DNA is CDR3 alone, 45 bases in frame from the first base. Trimming costs V 3 bases and J 4 bases, and their ends lie 13 bases apart. The CDR1 and CDR2 encoded by the germline V gene are MDHEN and SYDVKM.

Sequencing was carried out using blood. This receptor was taken from a woman between 18 and 29 years old with Graves' hyperthyroidism. This chain is built from TRBV28 and TRBJ2-1, with TRBD2 as a weak D call on 5 bases. The DNA reads TGTGCCAGCAGTTTCCCTAGCTTCCCTTACAATGAGCAGTTCTTC. Its coded protein is CASSFPSFPYNEQFF.